This T cell receptor beta chain was sequenced for a study of OX40 agonist ivuxolimab in advanced cancers. In the study overall: Ivuxolimab, an agonist antibody against OX40 (CD134), was given to patients. Males comprised around four fifths of the group, whose mean age was approximately 60 years (range roughly 20 to 90). Findings and limits, study-wide: Near-lowest levels of clonal expansion characterized partial responders at 0.1-3.0 mg/kg. Doses of 0.1 to 3.0 mg/kg were accompanied by clonal expansion of CD4+ and CD8+ blood T cells by week 6.

CDR3 length equals 17 residues. Germline loops: CDR1 LGHNA, CDR2 YSLEER. V gave up 3 bases and J gave up 5 bases; unmatched junction bases: 12. Here immunoSEQ multiplex PCR was the method, and the copy in TCRdb shows in-frame clones only, minus some. The sample contains just over 30,000 clones, approximately 86% of which appear only once. As regards this clone: Its specificity is unknown.

This clonotype originated in an adult with an advanced solid tumor such as melanoma, head and neck, liver or kidney cancer. Sample: CD4+ or CD8+ T cells sorted from blood, taken in a trial of the OX40 agonist ivuxolimab. This rearrangement joins TRBV4-3 to TRBJ2-2, with 7 nucleotides matching TRBD2. As DNA, the CDR3 is TGCGCCAGCAGCCACCTCCCGGGAGGCGTTTTGACCGGGGAGCTGTTTTTT. As protein: CASSHLPGGVLTGELFF.